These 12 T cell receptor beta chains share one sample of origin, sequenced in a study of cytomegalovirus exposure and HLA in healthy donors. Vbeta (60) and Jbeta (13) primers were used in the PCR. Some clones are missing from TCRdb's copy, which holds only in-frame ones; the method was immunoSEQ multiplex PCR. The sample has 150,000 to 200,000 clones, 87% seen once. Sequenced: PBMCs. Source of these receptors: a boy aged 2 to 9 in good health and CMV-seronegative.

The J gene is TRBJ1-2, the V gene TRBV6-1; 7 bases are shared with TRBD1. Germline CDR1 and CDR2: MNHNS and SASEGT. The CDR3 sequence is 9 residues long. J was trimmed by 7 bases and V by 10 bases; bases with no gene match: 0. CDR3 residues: CATGGGYTF. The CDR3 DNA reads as TGTGCCACAGGGGGTGGCTACACCTTC.

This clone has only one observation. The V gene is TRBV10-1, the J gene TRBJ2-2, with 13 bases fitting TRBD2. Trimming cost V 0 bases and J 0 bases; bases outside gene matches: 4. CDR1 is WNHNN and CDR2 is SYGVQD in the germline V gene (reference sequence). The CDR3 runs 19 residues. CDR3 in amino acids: CASSESPLAGGSNTGELFF. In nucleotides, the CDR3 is TGCGCCAGCAGTGAGTCGCCACTAGCGGGGGGGTCGAACACCGGGGAGCTGTTTTTT.

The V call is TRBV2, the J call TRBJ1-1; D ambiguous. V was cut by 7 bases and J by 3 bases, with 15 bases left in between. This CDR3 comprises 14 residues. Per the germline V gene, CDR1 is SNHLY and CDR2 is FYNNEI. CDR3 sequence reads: CASTKTPGYTEAFF. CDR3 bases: TGTGCCAGCACTAAAACCCCAGGTTACACTGAAGCTTTCTTT.

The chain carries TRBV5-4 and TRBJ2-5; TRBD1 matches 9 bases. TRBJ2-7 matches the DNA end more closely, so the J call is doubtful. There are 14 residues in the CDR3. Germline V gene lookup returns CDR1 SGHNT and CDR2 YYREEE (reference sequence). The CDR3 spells CASSQGQGIYEQYF. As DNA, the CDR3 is TGTGCCAGCAGCCAAGGACAGGGGATTTACGAGCAGTACTTC.

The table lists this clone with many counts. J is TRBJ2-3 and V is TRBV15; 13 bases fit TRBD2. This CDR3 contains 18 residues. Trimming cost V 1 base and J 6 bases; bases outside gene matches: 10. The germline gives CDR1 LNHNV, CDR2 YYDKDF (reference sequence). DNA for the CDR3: TGTGCCACCAGCAGAGCTCCGACTAGCGGGAGGCCCTGGGATACGCAGTATTTT. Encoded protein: CATSRAPTSGRPWDTQYF.

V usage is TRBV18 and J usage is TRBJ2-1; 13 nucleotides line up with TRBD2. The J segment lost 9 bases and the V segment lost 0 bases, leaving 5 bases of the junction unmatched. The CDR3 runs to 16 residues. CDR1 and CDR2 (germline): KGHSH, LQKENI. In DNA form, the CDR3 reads TGTGCCAGCTCACCACCGGGACTAGCGGGAACAGGTGAGCAGTTCTTC. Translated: CASSPPGLAGTGEQFF.

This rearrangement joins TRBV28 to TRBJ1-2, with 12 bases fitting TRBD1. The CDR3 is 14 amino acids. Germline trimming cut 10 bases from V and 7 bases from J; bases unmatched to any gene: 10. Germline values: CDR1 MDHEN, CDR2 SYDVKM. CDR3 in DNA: TGTGCCACCCCCGCCGGGACAGGGGGCGGTGGCTACACCTTC. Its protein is CATPAGTGGGGYTF.

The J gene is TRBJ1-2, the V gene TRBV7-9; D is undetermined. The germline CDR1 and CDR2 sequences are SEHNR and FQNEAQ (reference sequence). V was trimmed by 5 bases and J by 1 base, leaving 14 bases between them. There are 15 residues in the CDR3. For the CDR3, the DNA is TGTGCCAGCAGCCCCCAGCGACCCGATAACTATGGCTACACCTTC. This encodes CASSPQRPDNYGYTF.

CDR3 region: CASSEGPTSGSNEQFF. CDR3 sequence (DNA): TGTGCCAGCAGTGAGGGCCCGACTAGCGGGAGCAATGAGCAGTTCTTC. The rearrangement uses TRBV2 and TRBJ2-1; 12 nucleotides match TRBD2. The germline V gene encodes CDR1 SNHLY and CDR2 FYNNEI. This CDR3 region has 16 residues. Trimming removed 3 bases from V and 6 bases from J; junction bases left unmatched: 6. Using reference TRBV2 and TRBJ2-1 for the parts outside the CDR3, the full variable domain is EPEVTQTPSHQVTQMGQEVILRCVPISNHLYFYWYRQILGQKVEFLVSFYNNEISEKSEIFDDQFSVERPDGSNFTLKIRSTKLEDSAMYFCASSEGPTSGSNEQFFGPGTRLTVL.

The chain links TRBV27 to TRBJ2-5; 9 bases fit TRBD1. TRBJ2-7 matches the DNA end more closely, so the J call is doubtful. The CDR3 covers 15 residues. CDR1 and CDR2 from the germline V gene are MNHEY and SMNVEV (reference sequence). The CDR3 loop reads CASGDKGDRANEQYF. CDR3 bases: TGTGCCAGCGGGGACAAGGGGGACAGGGCAAACGAGCAGTACTTC.

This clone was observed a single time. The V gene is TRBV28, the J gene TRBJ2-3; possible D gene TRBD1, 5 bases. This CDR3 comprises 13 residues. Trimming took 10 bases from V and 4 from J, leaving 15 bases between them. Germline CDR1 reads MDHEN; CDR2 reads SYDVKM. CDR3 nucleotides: TGTGCCACCTCAGGGTTGAGTGCAGATACGCAGTATTTT. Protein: CATSGLSADTQYF.

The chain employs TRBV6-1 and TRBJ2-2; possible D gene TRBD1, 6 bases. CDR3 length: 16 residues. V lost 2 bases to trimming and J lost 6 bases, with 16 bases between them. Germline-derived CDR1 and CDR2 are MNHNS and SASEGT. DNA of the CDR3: TGTGCCAGCAGTGAATATAGGACAGCACCACCCGGGGAGCTGTTTTTT. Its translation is CASSEYRTAPPGELFF.